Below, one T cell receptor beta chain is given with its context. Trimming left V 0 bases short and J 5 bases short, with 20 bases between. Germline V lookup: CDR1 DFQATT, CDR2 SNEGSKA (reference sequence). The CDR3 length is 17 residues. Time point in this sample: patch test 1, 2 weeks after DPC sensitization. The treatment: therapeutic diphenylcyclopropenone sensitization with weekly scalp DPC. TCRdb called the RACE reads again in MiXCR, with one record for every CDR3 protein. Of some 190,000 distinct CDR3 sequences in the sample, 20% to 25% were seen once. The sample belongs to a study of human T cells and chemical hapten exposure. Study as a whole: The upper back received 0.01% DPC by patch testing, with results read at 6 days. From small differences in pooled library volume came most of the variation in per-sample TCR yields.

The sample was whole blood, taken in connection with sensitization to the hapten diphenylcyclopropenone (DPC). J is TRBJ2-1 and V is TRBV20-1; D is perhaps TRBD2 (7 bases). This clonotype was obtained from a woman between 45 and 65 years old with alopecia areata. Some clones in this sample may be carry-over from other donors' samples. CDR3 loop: CSARDVRGAGVDNEQFF. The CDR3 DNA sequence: TGCAGTGCTAGAGATGTTCGGGGGGCAGGGGTGGACAATGAGCAGTTCTTC.